The present TCR beta chain was sequenced within a study of read filtering for tumor transcriptome and immune sequencing. This library used roughly 0.4 ug RNA and molecular barcoded adaptors spanning alpha/delta and beta/gamma chains. TCRdb processed the reads anew with MiXCR; each CDR3 protein has one entry. In the table there are over 45,000 distinct CDR3 sequences, approximately 12% of which are singletons. Trimming stripped 7 bases from V and 6 bases from J, with 10 bases between. Per germline, CDR1 DFQATT and CDR2 SNEGSKA (reference sequence). The CDR3 totals 11 residues. This clonotype was recorded many times.

This receptor was taken from a donor at least 40 years old with multiple myeloma. The sequenced sample consisted of a population of CD138-negative cells sorted from bone marrow. The chain couples TRBV20-1 to TRBJ2-1; D is unresolved. This CDR3 reads CSGPLLNEQFF. CDR3 coding DNA: TGCAGTGGGCCGCTACTCAATGAGCAGTTCTTC.